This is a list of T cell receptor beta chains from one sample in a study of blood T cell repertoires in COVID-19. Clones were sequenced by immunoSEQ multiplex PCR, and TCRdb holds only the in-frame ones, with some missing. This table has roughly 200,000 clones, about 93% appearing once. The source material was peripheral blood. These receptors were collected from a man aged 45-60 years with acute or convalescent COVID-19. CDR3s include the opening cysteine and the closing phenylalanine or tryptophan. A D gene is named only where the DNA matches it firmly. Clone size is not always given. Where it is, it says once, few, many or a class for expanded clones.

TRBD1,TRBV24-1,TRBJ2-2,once,TGTGCCACCAGTGATCCCGGACAGGGATCGGGCGGGGAGCTGTTTTTT,CATSDPGQGSGGELFF
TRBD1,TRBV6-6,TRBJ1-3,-,TGTGCCAGCAGTTACTCGGACAGGGCAGGAAACACCATATATTTT,CASSYSDRAGNTIYF
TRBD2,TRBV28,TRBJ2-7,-,TGTGCCAGCAGGAAAGCGGGAGGTCCGTACGAGCAGTACTTC,CASRKAGGPYEQYF
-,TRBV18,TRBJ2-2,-,TGTGCCAGCTCACCGCTAGCACAAAACACCGGGGAGCTGTTTTTT,CASSPLAQNTGELFF
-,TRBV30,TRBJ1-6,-,TGTGCCTGGAGTGTAACTAAACAGGTTTGGTCACCCCTCCACTTT,CAWSVTKQVWSPLHF
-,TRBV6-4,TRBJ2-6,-,TGTGCCAGCAGTCGGACAAGAACTGGGGCCAACGTCCTGACTTTC,CASSRTRTGANVLTF
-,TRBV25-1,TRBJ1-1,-,TGTGCCACCAGCAGGGAGGGAAACACTGAAGCTTTCTTT,CATSREGNTEAFF
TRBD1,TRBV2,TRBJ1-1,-,TGTGCCAGCAGTATAACAACAGGGGTGGCCACTGAAGCTTTCTTT,CASSITTGVATEAFF
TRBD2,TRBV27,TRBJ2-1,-,TGTGCCAGCAGTTTATTTGGCGGGAGCTCCTACAATGAGCAGTTCTTC,CASSLFGGSSYNEQFF
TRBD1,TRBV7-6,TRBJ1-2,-,TGTGCCAGCAGCTTAGGGTTGGGACAGGGTGGCTATGGCTACACCTTC,CASSLGLGQGGYGYTF
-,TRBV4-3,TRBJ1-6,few,TGCGCCAGCAGCCAAGATCGGGGGAATTCACCCCTCCACTTT,CASSQDRGNSPLHF
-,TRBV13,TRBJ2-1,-,TGTGCCAGCAGCTACCTCCCTGACAGGCACAATGAGCAGTTCTTC,CASSYLPDRHNEQFF
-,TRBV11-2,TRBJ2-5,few,TGTGCCAGCAGCTGGCTGGGGGGTAGGGTGGAGACCCAGTACTTC,CASSWLGGRVETQYF
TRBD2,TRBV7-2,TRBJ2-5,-,TGTGCCAGCAGCCCTAAGCGGGCGGGGGGAATGGAGACCCAGTACTTC,CASSPKRAGGMETQYF
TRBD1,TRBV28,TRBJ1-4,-,TGTGCCAGCAGTACAGGGGAGAGTGAAAAACTGTTTTTT,CASSTGESEKLFF
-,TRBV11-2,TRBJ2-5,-,TGTGCCAGCAGCTCCAGGTTGAATGCAGAGACCCAGTACTTC,CASSSRLNAETQYF
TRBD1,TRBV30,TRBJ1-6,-,TGTGCCTGGAATCGGGACAGGGGATCACCCCTCCACTTT,CAWNRDRGSPLHF
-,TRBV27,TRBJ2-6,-,TGTGCCAGCAGGTCGACAGGAGCCTCTGGGGCCAACGTCCTGACTTTC,CASRSTGASGANVLTF
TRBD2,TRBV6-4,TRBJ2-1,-,TGTGCCAGCAGTCCCCGGACTAGCGGGAATAATGAGCAGTTCTTC,CASSPRTSGNNEQFF
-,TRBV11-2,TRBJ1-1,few,TGTGCCAGCAGCTTAGAGTTCACAGGAGAAGCTTTCTTT,CASSLEFTGEAFF
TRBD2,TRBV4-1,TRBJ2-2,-,TGCGCCAGCAGACAGGGACTAGCCCTCACCGGGGAGCTGTTTTTT,CASRQGLALTGELFF
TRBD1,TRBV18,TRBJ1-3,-,TGTGCCAGCTCACGCCAGGGACAGGGGAAAGGAAACACCATATATTTT,CASSRQGQGKGNTIYF
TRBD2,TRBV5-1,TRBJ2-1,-,TGCGCCAGCAGCTTGGGGCTAGCGGGAGGGAGGGGCTCCTACAATGAGCAGTTCTTC,CASSLGLAGGRGSYNEQFF
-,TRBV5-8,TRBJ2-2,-,TGTGCCAGCACCGTAGGACAGCGCGGCACCGGGGAGCTGTTTTTT,CASTVGQRGTGELFF
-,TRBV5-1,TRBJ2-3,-,TGCGCCAGCAGCTTGGCCCCAGGGGGGAGCACAGATACGCAGTATTTT,CASSLAPGGSTDTQYF
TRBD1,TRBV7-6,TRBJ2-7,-,TGTGCCAGCAGCTTGGGAGGTACCGGGACAGGAGCCTACGAGCAGTACTTC,CASSLGGTGTGAYEQYF
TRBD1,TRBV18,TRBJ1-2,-,TGTGCCAGCAGACAAGGACAGGGCCCCCTCGACTATGGCTACACCTTC,CASRQGQGPLDYGYTF
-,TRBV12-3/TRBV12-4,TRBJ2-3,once,TGTGCCAGCAGACAGGGCACAGATACGCAGTATTTT,CASRQGTDTQYF
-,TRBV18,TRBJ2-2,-,TGTGCCAGCTCACCATTGGATTTGGGGGCAGGAACCGGGGAGCTGTTTTTT,CASSPLDLGAGTGELFF